These 10 T cell receptor beta chains were sequenced from one sample in a study of blood T cells in healthy people across ages. The second PCR ran about 6 to 12 cycles with a sample-barcoded 5' primer and J-beta primers. TCRdb used MiXCR to reprocess the 5' RACE reads, holding one entry per CDR3 protein. This sample carries 380,000 or so distinct CDR3 sequences, 45% to 65% of them seen once, and the ten largest clones take under 65%. The sequencing sample was made of blood. The receptors derive from a man in his 60s in good health.

The chain combines TRBV6-5 with TRBJ1-4; D not resolved. Trimming removed 0 bases at V and 5 bases at J, with 13 bases between. The CDR3 is 16 residues long. Germline CDR1 and CDR2: MNHEY and SVGAGI. The CDR3 nucleotides are TGTGCCAGCAGTTACTCGGGCCAACTCCGGAATGAAAAACTGTTTTTT. This encodes CASSYSGQLRNEKLFF.

This chain connects TRBV20-1 to TRBJ2-5, with TRBD2 identical over 10 bases. The germline CDR1 and CDR2 sequences are DFQATT and SNEGSKA (reference sequence). The CDR3 spans 15 residues. The ends lost 3 bases at V and 1 base at J; junction bases unmatched: 5. CDR3 nucleotides: TGCAGTGCTAGGGATAGCGGGGGGACCCAAGAGACCCAGTACTTC. Translation gives CSARDSGGTQETQYF.

The chain recombines TRBV14 with TRBJ2-7, with 14 bases lining up with TRBD2. The end of the DNA aligns better with TRBJ2-5, so the J call may be wrong. This CDR3 comprises 15 residues. Germline assignment: CDR1 SGHDN and CDR2 FVKESK. The CDR3 loop reads CASSQGLAGVRTQYF. CDR3 in DNA: TGTGCCAGCAGCCAGGGACTAGCGGGAGTACGGACCCAGTACTTC.

This clonotype was recorded a few times. The chain uses TRBV7-9 and TRBJ2-5; 8 nucleotides align to TRBD1. Germline V gives CDR1 SEHNR, CDR2 FQNEAQ (reference sequence). The CDR3 is made up of 16 amino acids. V was pared by 4 bases and J by 5 bases, with 12 bases of the junction left unmatched. The CDR3 sequence: CASSSTTGAQRETQYF. The DNA of the CDR3 is TGTGCCAGCAGCTCGACGACAGGGGCGCAGAGGGAGACCCAGTACTTC.

The chain is built from TRBV29-1 and TRBJ2-3; D is perhaps TRBD1 (5 bases). V dropped 3 bases and J dropped 2 bases, with 12 bases sitting between them. The germline V gene encodes CDR1 SQVTM and CDR2 ANQGSEA. The CDR3 contains 14 residues. CDR3 residues: CSVDRVIDTDTQYF. CDR3 nucleotides: TGCAGCGTTGACAGGGTAATTGACACAGATACGCAGTATTTT.

This clonotype was detected many times. The chain couples TRBV28 to TRBJ2-7; 7 bases are shared with TRBD1. Germline CDR1 is MDHEN and CDR2 is SYDVKM. This CDR3 spans 13 amino acids. V shed 3 bases and J 6 bases; nucleotides not matched to a gene: 5. CDR3 in DNA: TGTGCCAGCAGTTTTCAGAGGGACAGCGAGCAGTACTTC. This translates into CASSFQRDSEQYF.

This clonotype was counted many times. The chain is built from TRBV7-9 and TRBJ2-7; no clear D gene. Germline CDR1 and CDR2: SEHNR and FQNEAQ (reference sequence). CDR3 size: 14 residues. Deletions cut 0 bases from V and 2 bases from J, with 8 bases between. CDR3 coding DNA: TGTGCCAGCAGCTTAGCTAGAGAAACCTACGAGCAGTACTTC. This gives the protein CASSLARETYEQYF.

The chain combines TRBV7-2 with TRBJ2-7, with D tentatively TRBD1 (5 bases). Deletions cut 6 bases from V and 1 base from J, with 16 bases between. CDR3 length equals 15 residues. Germline loops: CDR1 SGHTA, CDR2 FQGNSA. CDR3: CASRYVGHGSYEQYF. The CDR3 DNA is TGTGCCAGCAGATACGTCGGACATGGGTCCTACGAGCAGTACTTC.

This clonotype was observed many times. The chain carries TRBV11-2 and TRBJ2-7, with D unclear. The CDR3 contains 13 residues. Germline V gene data show CDR1 as SGHAT and CDR2 as FQNNGV. V dropped 0 bases and J dropped 6 bases, with 9 bases sitting between them. The CDR3 is CASSLDERTEQYF. DNA of the CDR3: TGTGCCAGCAGCTTAGATGAGAGGACCGAGCAGTACTTC.

The V and J genes are TRBV3-1 and TRBJ2-7, with 10 bases aligning to TRBD2. This CDR3 contains 13 residues. CDR1 is LGHDT, CDR2 YNNKEL, per germline (reference sequence). V gave up 6 bases and J gave up 5 bases; unmatched junction bases: 4. Here the CDR3 DNA reads TGTGCCAGCAGTCTAGCGGGAGTTAACGAGCAGTACTTC. Translating it yields CASSLAGVNEQYF.